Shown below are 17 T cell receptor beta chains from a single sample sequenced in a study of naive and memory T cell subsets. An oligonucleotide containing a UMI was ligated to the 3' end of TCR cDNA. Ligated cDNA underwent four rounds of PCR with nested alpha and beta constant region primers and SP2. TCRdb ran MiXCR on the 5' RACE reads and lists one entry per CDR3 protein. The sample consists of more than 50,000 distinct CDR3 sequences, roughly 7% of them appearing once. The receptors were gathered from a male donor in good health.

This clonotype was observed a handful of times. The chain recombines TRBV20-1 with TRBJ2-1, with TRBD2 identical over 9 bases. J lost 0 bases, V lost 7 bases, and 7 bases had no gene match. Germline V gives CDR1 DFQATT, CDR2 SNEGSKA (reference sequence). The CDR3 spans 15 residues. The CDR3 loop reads CSGGNSGSSYNEQFF. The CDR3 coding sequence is TGCAGTGGAGGAAATAGCGGGAGCTCCTACAATGAGCAGTTCTTC.

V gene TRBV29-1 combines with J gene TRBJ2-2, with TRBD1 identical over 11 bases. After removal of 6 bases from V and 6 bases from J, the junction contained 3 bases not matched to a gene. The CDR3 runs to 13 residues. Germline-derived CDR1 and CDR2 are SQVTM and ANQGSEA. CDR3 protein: CSVGTGGAGELFF. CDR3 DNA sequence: TGCAGCGTCGGGACAGGGGGTGCCGGGGAGCTGTTTTTT.

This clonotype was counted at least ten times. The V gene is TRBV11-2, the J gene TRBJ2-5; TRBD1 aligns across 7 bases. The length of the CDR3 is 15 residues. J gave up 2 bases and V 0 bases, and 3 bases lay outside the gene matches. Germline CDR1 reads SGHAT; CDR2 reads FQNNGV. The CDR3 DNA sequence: TGTGCCAGCAGCTTAGACAGGGGGAGTCAAGAGACCCAGTACTTC. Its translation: CASSLDRGSQETQYF.

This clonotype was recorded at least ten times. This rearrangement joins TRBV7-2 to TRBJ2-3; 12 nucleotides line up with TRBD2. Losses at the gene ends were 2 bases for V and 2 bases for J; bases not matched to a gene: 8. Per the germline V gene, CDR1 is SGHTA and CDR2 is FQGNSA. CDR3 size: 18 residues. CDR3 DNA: TGTGCCAGCAGCTTAACATCTAGCGGGGGGGCCTACACAGATACGCAGTATTTT. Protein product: CASSLTSSGGAYTDTQYF.

The chain's CDR3 is CASSIGIRTSGATVISYNEQFF. The CDR3, as DNA: TGTGCCAGCAGTATAGGAATCCGGACTAGCGGGGCCACAGTAATCTCCTACAATGAGCAGTTCTTC. The chain employs TRBV6-6 and TRBJ2-1; 12 nucleotides line up with TRBD2. The CDR3 loop spans 22 amino acids. In germline, CDR1 is MNHNY, CDR2 SVGAGI (reference sequence). The V segment lost 5 bases and the J segment 0 bases; nucleotides outside the gene matches: 20.

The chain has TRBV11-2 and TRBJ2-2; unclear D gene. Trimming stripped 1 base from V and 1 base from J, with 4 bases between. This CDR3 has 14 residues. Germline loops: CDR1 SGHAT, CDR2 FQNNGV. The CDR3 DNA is TGTGCCAGCAGCTTAGGATGGAACACCGGGGAGCTGTTTTTT. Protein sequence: CASSLGWNTGELFF.

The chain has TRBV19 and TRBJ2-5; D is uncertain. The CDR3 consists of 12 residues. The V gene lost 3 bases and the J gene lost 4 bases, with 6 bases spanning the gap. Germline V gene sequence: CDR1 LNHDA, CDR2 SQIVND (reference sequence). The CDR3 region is CASSILGETQYF. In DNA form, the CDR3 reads TGTGCCAGTAGTATCCTGGGAGAGACCCAGTACTTC. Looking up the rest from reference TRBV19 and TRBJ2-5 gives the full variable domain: DGGITQSPKYLFRKEGQNVTLSCEQNLNHDAMYWYRQDPGQGLRLIYYSQIVNDFQKGDIAEGYSVSREKKESFPLTVTSAQKNPTAFYLCASSILGETQYFGPGTRLLVL.

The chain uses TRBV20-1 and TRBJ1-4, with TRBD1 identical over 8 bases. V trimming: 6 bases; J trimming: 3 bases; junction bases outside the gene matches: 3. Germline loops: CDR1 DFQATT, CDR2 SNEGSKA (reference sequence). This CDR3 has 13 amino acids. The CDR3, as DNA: TGCAGTGCCAAGACAGGGGCTAATGAAAAACTGTTTTTT. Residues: CSAKTGANEKLFF.

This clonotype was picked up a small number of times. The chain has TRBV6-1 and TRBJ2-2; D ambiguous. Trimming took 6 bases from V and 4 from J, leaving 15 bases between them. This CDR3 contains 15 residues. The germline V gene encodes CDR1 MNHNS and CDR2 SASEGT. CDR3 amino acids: CASSDFSVGTGELFF. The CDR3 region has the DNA TGTGCCAGCAGCGACTTCTCCGTGGGCACCGGGGAGCTGTTTTTT.

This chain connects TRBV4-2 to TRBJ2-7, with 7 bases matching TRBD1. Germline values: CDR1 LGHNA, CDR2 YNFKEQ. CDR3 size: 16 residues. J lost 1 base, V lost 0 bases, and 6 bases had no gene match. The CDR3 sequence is CASSQEGRDRSYEQYF. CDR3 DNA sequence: TGTGCCAGCAGCCAAGAGGGCCGGGACAGATCCTACGAGCAGTACTTC.

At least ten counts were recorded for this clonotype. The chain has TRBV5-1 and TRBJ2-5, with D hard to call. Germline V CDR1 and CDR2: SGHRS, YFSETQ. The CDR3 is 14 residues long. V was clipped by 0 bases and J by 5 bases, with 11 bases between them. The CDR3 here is CASSLETVQETQYF. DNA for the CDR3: TGCGCCAGCAGCTTGGAAACAGTTCAGGAGACCCAGTACTTC.

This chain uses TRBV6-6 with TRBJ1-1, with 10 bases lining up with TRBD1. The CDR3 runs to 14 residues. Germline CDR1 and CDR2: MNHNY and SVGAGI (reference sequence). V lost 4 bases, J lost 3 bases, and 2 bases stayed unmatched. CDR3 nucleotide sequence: TGTGCCAGCAGTTCGGGACAGGGGTACACTGAAGCTTTCTTT. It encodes CASSSGQGYTEAFF.

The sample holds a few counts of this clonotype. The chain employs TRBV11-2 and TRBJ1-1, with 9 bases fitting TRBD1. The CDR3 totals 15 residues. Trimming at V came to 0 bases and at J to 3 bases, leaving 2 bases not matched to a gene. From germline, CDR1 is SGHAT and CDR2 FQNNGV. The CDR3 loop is CASSLEDRGYTEAFF. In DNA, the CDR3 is TGTGCCAGCAGCTTAGAAGACAGGGGGTACACTGAAGCTTTCTTT.

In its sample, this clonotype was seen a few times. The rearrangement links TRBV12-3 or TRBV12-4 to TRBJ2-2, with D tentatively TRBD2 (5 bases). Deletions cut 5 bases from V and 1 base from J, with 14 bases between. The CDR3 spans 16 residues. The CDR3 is CASSPGVWGNTGELFF. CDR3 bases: TGTGCCAGCAGTCCCGGGGTGTGGGGGAACACCGGGGAGCTGTTTTTT.

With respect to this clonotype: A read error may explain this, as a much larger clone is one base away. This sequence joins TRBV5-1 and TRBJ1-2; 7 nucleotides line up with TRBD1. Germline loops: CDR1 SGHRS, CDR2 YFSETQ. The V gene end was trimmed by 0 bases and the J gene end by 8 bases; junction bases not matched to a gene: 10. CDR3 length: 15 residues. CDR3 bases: TGCGCCAGCAGCTTGGGGGACAGTTACATTGTCGGCTACACCTTC. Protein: CASSLGDSYIVGYTF.

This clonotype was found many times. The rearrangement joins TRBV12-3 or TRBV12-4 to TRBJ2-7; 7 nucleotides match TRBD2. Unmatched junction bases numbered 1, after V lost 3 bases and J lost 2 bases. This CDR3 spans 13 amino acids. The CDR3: CASSFGRPYEQYF. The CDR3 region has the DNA TGTGCCAGCAGTTTCGGGAGGCCCTACGAGCAGTACTTC.

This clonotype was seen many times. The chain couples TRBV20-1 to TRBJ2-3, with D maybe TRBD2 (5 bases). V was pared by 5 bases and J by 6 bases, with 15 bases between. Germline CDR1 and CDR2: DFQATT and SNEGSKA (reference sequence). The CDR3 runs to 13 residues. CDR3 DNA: TGCAGTGCTGGCCGGGGAGCTACGGATACGCAGTATTTT. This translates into CSAGRGATDTQYF.